This TCR beta chain was captured by sequencing in a study of Graves' ophthalmopathy and Graves' hyperthyroidism (dated by TCRdb to the late 2010s). Background on the whole study: Peripheral blood was collected at initial diagnosis, before any treatment. TCR beta repertoire signatures were used to distinguish Graves' ophthalmopathy from Graves' hyperthyroidism and to predict progression to ophthalmopathy. In total, approximately 130 blood samples were TCR-sequenced: approximately 40 ophthalmopathy, 75 hyperthyroidism and around 17 hyperthyroidism-to-ophthalmopathy patients. To explore V-J signatures distinguishing ophthalmopathy from hyperthyroidism, a discovery set of approximately 100 patients (about 44 ophthalmopathy, around 55 stable hyperthyroidism) was enrolled. An independent validation cohort comprised around 19 hyperthyroidism patients and around 16 patients who later progressed from hyperthyroidism to ophthalmopathy. In roughly six hyperthyroidism patients, the T-cell repertoires found in thyroid tissue were compared with those found in blood. Following sampling, methimazole starting at 30 mg daily was administered to hyperthyroidism patients, and high-dose intravenous methylprednisolone was administered to ophthalmopathy patients. The 100 discovery patients were divided at random into training and test sets in a 7:3 ratio.

CDR1 is given as DFQATT and CDR2 as SNEGSKA, both from the germline V gene (reference sequence). The CDR3 starts with the cysteine, ends with the phenylalanine, and has 15 residues. Left in the record is the CDR3 DNA by itself, 45 bases read in frame from the first base. V is shortened by 0 bases, J by 0 bases, and the region joining them spans 9 bases. Ophthalmopathy patients were characterized by moderately to severely active disease, a Clinical Activity Score of at least 3, a NOSPECS grade of at least 4, and a disease duration under 3 months. Patients with other autoimmune diseases, uncontrolled infections, pregnancy or lactation were excluded from the study. Clinical symptoms, serum thyroxine, TRAb, thyroid ultrasound and orbital computed tomography were used for diagnosis. Using Ficoll-Paque density gradient centrifugation, PBMCs were isolated from about 10 ml of fresh peripheral blood. Total RNA was extracted with Trizol reagent and quality-checked on an Agilent 2100 Bioanalyzer.

This clonotype was seen ten or more times. The specificity of this receptor is unknown. Base qualities are not at hand, and no much larger clone is one base apart. For repertoire sequencing, the TCR beta CDR3 regions were amplified from RNA transcripts. A first-round RT-PCR used HTBI primers with the Qiagen OneStep RT-PCR kit, followed by a second-round multiplex PCR, size selection and purification. Sequencing of the libraries was carried out on an Illumina HiSeq2000 in paired-end mode with 100 bp reads. For the original study's pipeline: SOAPnuke was used to process the reads, removing any read that contained adapters or uncalled bases, had a mean Phred below 15, or lacked an exact match to the constant primer or identifier. COPE v1.2.5 was used to merge high-quality paired reads. Clonotypes were defined as unique nucleotide sequences and were aligned to IMGT TRB V, D and J references using MiTCR v1.1. Only V-J combinations with frequency above 0.0001 were analysed, covering about 99% of repertoires. A TCR clonal expansion and chaos score per V-J combination was defined as the ratio of F50 clonal expansion to chaos observed in the TCRdist matrix. Welch's t-statistics and random forest were used to narrow the features down to around 13 V-J combinations, which were then fed into a naive Bayes classifier. The similarity between thyroid and blood repertoires was quantified using the Morisita-Horn index. The public reads were reprocessed in TCRdb via fastp at Q25 and MiXCR, keeping in-frame beta chains. Under each unique CDR3 protein, matching rows form one entry showing the most common genes and DNA. The V and J calls here are based on TCRdb, not the publication. The table for this sample lists about 220,000 distinct CDR3 sequences; 20% to 25% of them were counted only once. The top ten clonotypes cover around 45% of the sample.

Broad study findings and their caveats: Ophthalmopathy was separated from stable hyperthyroidism by the 13-signature model with about 90% sensitivity and less than 82% specificity in cross-validation and with 80%/75% in the test set. In validation, the model predicted ophthalmopathy progression with about 70% sensitivity and roughly 72% specificity; 12 predicted patients were CT-confirmed with GO in a median of about 6.2 months. Most expanded thyroid clonotypes with a frequency above 0.001 also appeared in blood, which suggests that blood repertoires may reflect the immune response in the thyroid. Sample size was not predetermined statistically, and investigators were not blinded to group allocation.

The origin of this receptor is a woman in her fifties or sixties with Graves' ophthalmopathy. Donor details come from another sample of the same person, matched by shared clones. Recombination linked TRBV20-1 to TRBJ2-4, with the D gene not clear enough to name. Sequenced sample: peripheral blood. The nucleotide sequence reads as follows: TGCAGTGCTAGAGATCCCAGAACAGCCAAAAACATTCAGTACTTC. This gives the protein CSARDPRTAKNIQYF.